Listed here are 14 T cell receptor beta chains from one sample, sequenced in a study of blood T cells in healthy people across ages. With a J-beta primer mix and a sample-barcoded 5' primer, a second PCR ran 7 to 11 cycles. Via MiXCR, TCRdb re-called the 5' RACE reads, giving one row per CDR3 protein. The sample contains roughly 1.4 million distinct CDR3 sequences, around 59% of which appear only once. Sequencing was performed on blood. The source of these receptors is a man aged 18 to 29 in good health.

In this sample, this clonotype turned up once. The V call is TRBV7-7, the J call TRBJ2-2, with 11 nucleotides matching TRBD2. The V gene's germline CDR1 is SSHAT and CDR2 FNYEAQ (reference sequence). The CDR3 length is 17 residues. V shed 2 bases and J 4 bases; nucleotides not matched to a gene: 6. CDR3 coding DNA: TGTGCCAGCAGCTTATCTGGGCTAGCGGGAGGCACCGGGGAGCTGTTTTTT. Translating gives CASSLSGLAGGTGELFF. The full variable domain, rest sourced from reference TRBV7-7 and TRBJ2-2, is GAGVSQSPRYKVTKRGQDVTLRCDPISSHATLYWYQQALGQGPEFLTYFNYEAQPDKSGLPSDRFSAERPEGSISTLTIQRTEQRDSAMYRCASSLSGLAGGTGELFFGEGSRLTVL.

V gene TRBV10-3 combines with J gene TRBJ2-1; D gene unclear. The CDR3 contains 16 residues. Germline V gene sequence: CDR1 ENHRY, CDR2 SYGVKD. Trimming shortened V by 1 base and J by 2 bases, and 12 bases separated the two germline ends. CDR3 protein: CAISELAGQTYNEQFF. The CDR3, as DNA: TGTGCCATCAGTGAGTTGGCAGGCCAAACCTACAATGAGCAGTTCTTC.

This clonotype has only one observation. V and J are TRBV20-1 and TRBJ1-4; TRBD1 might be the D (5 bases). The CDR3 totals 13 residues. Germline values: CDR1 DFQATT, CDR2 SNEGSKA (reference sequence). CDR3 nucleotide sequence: TGCAGCGCGTGGGGGATTTCTAATGAAAAACTGTTTTTT. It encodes CSAWGISNEKLFF.

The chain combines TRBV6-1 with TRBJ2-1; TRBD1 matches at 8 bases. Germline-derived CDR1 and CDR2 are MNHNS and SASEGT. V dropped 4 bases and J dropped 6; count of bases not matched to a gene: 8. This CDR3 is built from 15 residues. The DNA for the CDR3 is TGTGCCAGCAGTGGCGGACAGGGTATTAGCAATGAGCAGTTCTTC. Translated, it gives CASSGGQGISNEQFF.

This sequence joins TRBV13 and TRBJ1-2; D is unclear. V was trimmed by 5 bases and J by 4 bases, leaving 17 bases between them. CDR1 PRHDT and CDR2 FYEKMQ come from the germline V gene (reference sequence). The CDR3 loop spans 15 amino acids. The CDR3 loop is CASSRGPAKSYGYTF. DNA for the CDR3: TGTGCCAGCAGCCGAGGGCCAGCTAAGAGCTATGGCTACACCTTC.

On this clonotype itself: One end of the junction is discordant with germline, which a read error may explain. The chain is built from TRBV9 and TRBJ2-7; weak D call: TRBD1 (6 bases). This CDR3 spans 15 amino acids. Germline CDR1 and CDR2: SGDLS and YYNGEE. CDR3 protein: CANSVSDSGFYEQYF. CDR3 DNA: TGTGCCAACAGCGTATCGGACAGTGGATTCTACGAGCAGTACTTC.

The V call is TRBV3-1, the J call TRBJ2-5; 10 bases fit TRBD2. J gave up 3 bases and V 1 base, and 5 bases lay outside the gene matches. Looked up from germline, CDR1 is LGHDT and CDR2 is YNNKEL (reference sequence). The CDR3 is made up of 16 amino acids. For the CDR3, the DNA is TGTGCCAGCAGCCAAGTGGTCCTAGCGGGGGAAGAGACCCAGTACTTC. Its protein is CASSQVVLAGEETQYF.

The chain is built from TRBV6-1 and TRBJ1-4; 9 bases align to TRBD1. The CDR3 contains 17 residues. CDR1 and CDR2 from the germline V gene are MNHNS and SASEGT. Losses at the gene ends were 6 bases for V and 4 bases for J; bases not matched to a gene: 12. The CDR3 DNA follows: TGTGCCAGCAGACATAACACCCCGGGACAGGGTAATGAAAAACTGTTTTTT. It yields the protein CASRHNTPGQGNEKLFF.

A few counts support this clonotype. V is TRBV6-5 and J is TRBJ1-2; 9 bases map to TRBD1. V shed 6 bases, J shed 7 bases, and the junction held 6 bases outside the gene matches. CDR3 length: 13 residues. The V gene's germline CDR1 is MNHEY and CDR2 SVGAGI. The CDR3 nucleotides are TGTGCCAGCAGGACAGGGGGTTCCGCTGGCTACACCTTC. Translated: CASRTGGSAGYTF.

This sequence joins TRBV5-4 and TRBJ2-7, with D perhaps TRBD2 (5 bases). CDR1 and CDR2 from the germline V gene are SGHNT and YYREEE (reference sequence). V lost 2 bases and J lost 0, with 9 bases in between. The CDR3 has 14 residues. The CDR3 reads CASSFVRGSYEQYF. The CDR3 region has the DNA TGTGCCAGCAGCTTCGTACGGGGCTCCTACGAGCAGTACTTC.

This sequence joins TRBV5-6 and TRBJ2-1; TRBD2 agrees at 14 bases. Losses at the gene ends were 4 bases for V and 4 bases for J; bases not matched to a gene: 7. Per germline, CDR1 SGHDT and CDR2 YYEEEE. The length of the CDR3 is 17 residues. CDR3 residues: CASSHLTSGRVYNEQFF. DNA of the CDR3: TGTGCCAGCAGCCACCTGACTAGCGGGAGGGTGTACAATGAGCAGTTCTTC. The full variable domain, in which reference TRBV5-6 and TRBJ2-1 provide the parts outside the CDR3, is DAGVTQSPTHLIKTRGQQVTLRCSPKSGHDTVSWYQQALGQGPQFIFQYYEEEERQRGNFPDRFSGHQFPNYSSELNVNALLLGDSALYLCASSHLTSGRVYNEQFFGPGTRLTVL.

CDR3 loop: CASSQDLVIGELFF. The CDR3 DNA reads as TGTGCCAGCAGCCAAGACCTAGTTATAGGGGAGCTGTTTTTT. The chain employs TRBV3-1 and TRBJ2-2; unclear D gene. CDR3 length equals 14 residues. CDR1 and CDR2 from the germline V gene are LGHDT and YNNKEL (reference sequence). Trimming took off 0 bases at V and 8 bases at J, with 10 bases between the two ends.

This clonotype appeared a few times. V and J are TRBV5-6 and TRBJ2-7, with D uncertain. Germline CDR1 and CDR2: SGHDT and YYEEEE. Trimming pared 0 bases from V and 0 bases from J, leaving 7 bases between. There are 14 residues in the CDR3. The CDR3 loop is CASSLEQNSYEQYF. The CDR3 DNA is TGTGCCAGCAGCTTGGAGCAGAACTCCTACGAGCAGTACTTC.

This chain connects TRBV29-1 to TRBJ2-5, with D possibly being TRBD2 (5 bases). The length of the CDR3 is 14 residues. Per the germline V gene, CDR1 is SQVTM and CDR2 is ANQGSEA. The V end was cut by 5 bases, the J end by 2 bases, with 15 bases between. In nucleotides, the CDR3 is TGCAGCGTTTCCATCCCCCGGGGACAAGAGACCCAGTACTTC. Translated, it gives CSVSIPRGQETQYF.